This TCR beta chain emerged from a study of blood T cells in healthy people across ages. Study-wide results and limits: The recorded TCR beta diversity per million T cells decreased in a roughly linear manner with age.

V lost 2 bases to trimming and J lost 4 bases; unmatched junction nucleotides: 1. Germline loops: CDR1 SQVTM, CDR2 ANQGSEA. The CDR3 totals 12 residues. A sample-barcoded 5' primer and a J-beta primer mix were used in a second PCR of roughly 7 to 11 cycles. Tagging of each cDNA molecule was performed by a template-switch adaptor with 12 random nucleotides. MiXCR, applied by TCRdb to the 5' RACE reads, yields one record per CDR3 protein. The sample contains 890,000 or so distinct CDR3 sequences, approximately 65% of which appear only once. This clonotype was recorded only once. Its antigen is undetermined.

The TCR originated in a man younger than 40 in good health. Sequencing was done on a sample of blood. The chain is built from TRBV29-1 and TRBJ1-2; 7 nucleotides align to TRBD1. CDR3 coding DNA: TGCAGCGTTGAATCAGGGGGCTATGGCTACACCTTC. This encodes CSVESGGYGYTF.